This T cell receptor (beta chain) was profiled in a study of cytomegalovirus exposure and HLA in healthy donors. Of note for this clone: Its target is unknown.

CDR3 length: 16 residues. V dropped 2 bases and J dropped 2; count of bases not matched to a gene: 6. Germline V gene lookup returns CDR1 MNHNS and CDR2 SASEGT. General study findings and limits: Some TCR beta chains (roughly 160 of them) were listed as cytomegalovirus-associated.

It was with 60 Vbeta and 13 Jbeta primers that the PCR ran. Libraries were prepared by immunoSEQ multiplex PCR; TCRdb keeps only in-frame clonotypes and omits some of them. The sample yields about 130,000 clones, roughly 80% seen once. This sequence was found in a man aged 18-30 years in good health and CMV-seropositive. The chain couples TRBV6-1 to TRBJ1-5, with TRBD1 matching 7 bases. The sample was PBMCs. CDR3 DNA sequence: TGTGCCAGCAGTGAAACGGGAGGGGGCGGCAATCAGCCCCAGCATTTT. This translates into CASSETGGGGNQPQHF.